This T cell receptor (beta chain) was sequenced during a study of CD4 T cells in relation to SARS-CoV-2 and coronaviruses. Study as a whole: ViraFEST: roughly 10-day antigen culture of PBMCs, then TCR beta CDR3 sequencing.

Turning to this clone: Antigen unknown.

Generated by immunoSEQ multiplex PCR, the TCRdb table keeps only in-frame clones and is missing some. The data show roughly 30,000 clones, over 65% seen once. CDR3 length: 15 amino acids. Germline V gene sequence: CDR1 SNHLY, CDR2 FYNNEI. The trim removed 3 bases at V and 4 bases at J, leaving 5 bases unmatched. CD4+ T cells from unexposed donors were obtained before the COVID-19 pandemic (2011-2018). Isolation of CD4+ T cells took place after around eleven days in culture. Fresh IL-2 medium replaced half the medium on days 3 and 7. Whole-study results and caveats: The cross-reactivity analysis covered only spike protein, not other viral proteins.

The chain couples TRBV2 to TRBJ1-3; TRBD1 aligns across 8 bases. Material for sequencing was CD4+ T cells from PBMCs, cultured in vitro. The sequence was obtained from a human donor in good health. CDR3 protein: CASSDGQGVGNTIYF. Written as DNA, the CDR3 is TGTGCCAGCAGTGACGGACAGGGTGTCGGAAACACCATATATTTT.